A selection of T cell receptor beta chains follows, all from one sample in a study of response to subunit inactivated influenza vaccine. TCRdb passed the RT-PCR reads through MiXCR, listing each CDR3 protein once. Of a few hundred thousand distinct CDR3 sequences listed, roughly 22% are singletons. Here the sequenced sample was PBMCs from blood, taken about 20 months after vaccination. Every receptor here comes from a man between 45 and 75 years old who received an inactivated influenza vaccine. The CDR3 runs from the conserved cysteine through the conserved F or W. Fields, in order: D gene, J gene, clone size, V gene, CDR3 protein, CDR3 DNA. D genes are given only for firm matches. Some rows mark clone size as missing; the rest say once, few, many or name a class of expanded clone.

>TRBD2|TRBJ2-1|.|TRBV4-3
CASSSTSVNEQFF
TGCGCCAGCAGCTCGACTAGCGTCAATGAGCAGTTCTTC
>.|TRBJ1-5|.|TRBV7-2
CASSLLSRVDQPQHF
TGTGCCAGCAGCTTACTCTCCAGGGTGGATCAGCCCCAGCATTTT
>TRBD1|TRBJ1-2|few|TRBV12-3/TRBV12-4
CASSLRDRGLHYGYTF
TGTGCCAGCAGTCTCCGGGACAGGGGGCTGCACTATGGCTACACCTTC
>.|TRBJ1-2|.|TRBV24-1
CATSDPTEDGYTF
TGTGCCACCAGTGACCCCACGGAGGATGGCTACACCTTC
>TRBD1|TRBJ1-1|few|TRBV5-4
CASSHLDRAEAFF
TGTGCCAGCAGCCACCTAGACAGGGCCGAAGCTTTCTTT
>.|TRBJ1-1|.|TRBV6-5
CASSYSNRPRNTEAFF
TGTGCCAGCAGTTACTCCAACAGGCCCCGGAACACTGAAGCTTTCTTT
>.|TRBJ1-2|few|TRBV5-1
CASSLERNNYGYTF
TGCGCCAGCAGCTTGGAGAGAAATAACTATGGCTACACCTTC
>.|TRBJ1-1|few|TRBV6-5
CATNPLNTEAFF
TGTGCCACGAATCCACTGAACACTGAAGCTTTCTTT
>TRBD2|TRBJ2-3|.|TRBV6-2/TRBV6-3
CASSPSLAGGTDTQYF
TGTGCCAGCAGTCCTTCCCTAGCGGGAGGGACAGATACGCAGTATTTT
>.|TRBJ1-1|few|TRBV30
CAWREPLRRGRDTEAFF
TGTGCCTGGAGAGAGCCCCTTAGGCGGGGGCGCGACACTGAAGCTTTCTTT
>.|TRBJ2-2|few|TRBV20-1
CSAQPISGLRTATGELFF
TGCAGTGCGCAGCCAATCAGCGGTCTAAGGACGGCCACCGGGGAGCTGTTTTTT
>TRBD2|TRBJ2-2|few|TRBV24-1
CATSERDGRTGELFF
TGTGCCACGTCGGAGCGGGACGGACGAACCGGGGAGCTGTTTTTT
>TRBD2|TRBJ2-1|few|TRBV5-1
CASSILAGALYNEQFF
TGCGCCAGCAGCATACTAGCGGGGGCCCTTTACAATGAGCAGTTCTTC
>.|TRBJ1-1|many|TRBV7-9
CASSEAVNTEAFF
TGTGCCAGCAGCGAAGCAGTGAACACTGAAGCTTTCTTT
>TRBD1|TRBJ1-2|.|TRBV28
CASRRDSYGYTF
TGTGCCAGCAGGCGGGACAGCTATGGCTACACCTTC
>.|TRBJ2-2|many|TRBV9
CASSGVSGALKAGELFF
TGTGCCAGCAGCGGAGTTTCGGGTGCTCTCAAGGCCGGGGAGCTGTTTTTT
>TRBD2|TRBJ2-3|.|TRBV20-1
CSARGTSGQLRDTQYF
TGCAGTGCTAGAGGGACTAGCGGCCAACTACGGGATACGCAGTATTTT
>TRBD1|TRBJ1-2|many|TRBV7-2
CASSLLGGADYGYTF
TGTGCCAGCAGCTTACTAGGGGGCGCGGACTATGGCTACACCTTC
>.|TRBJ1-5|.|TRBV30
CAWNRDSNQPQHF
TGTGCCTGGAATAGGGACAGCAATCAGCCCCAGCATTTT
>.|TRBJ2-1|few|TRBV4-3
CASSHETTGSSSDEQFF
TGCGCCAGCAGCCACGAAACAACCGGGTCCTCGAGCGATGAGCAGTTCTTC
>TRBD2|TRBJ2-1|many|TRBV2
CASMGTSGTPREQFF
TGTGCCAGCATGGGGACTAGCGGGACCCCACGGGAGCAGTTCTTC
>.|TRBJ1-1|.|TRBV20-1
CSARRVTTEAFF
TGCAGTGCTCGTCGGGTTACCACTGAAGCTTTCTTT
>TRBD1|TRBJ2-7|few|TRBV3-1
CASSQAGQGLSYEQYF
TGTGCCAGCAGCCAAGCTGGACAGGGTCTCTCCTACGAGCAGTACTTC
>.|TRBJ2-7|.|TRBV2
CASVLMVQGNYEQYF
TGTGCCAGCGTTCTGATGGTGCAGGGGAACTACGAGCAGTACTTC
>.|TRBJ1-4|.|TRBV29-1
CSTGHPDEKLFF
TGCAGCACTGGACATCCCGATGAAAAACTGTTTTTT
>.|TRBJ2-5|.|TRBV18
CASSPTPAETQYF
TGTGCCAGCTCACCAACCCCTGCGGAGACCCAGTACTTC
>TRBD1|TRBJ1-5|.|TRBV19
CASSVTGGRQPQHF
TGTGCCAGTAGTGTCACAGGGGGTAGGCAGCCCCAGCATTTT
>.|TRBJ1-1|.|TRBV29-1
CSVEYGIGTEAFF
TGCAGCGTTGAATACGGGATCGGCACTGAAGCTTTCTTT
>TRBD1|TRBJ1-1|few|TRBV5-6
CASSFGTVEAFF
TGTGCCAGCAGCTTTGGGACAGTTGAAGCTTTCTTT
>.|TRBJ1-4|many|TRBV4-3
CASSQLTSANEKLFF
TGCGCCAGCAGCCAACTGACAAGCGCTAATGAAAAACTGTTTTTT
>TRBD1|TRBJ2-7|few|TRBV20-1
CSAYGLDRGYEQYF
TGCAGTGCTTATGGTTTGGACAGGGGCTACGAGCAGTACTTC
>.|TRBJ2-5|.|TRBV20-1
CSARPLDREETQYF
TGCAGTGCTAGACCCCTGGACAGAGAAGAGACCCAGTACTTC
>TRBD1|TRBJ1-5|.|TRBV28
CASSRPIQGGIWNQPQHF
TGTGCCAGCAGTCGCCCTATACAGGGGGGGATTTGGAATCAGCCCCAGCATTTT
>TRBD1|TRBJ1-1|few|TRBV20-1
CSRGQGFTEAFF
TGCAGTAGGGGACAGGGCTTCACTGAAGCTTTCTTT
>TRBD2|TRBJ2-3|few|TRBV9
CASSGTSGRGDTQYF
TGTGCCAGCTCTGGGACTAGCGGGAGGGGAGATACGCAGTATTTT
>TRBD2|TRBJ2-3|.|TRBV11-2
CASSLVVTSGRLTDTQYF
TGTGCCAGCAGCTTAGTAGTTACTAGCGGGAGGCTTACAGATACGCAGTATTTT
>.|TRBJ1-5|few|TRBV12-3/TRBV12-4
CASSLALGAGQPQHF
TGTGCCAGCAGTTTAGCGCTGGGCGCAGGTCAGCCCCAGCATTTT
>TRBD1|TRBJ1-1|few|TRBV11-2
CASSSPRDRSDPWGTEAFF
TGTGCCAGCAGCTCCCCACGGGACAGGTCTGATCCGTGGGGCACTGAAGCTTTCTTT
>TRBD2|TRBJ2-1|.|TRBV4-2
CASRQRLAPYNEQFF
TGTGCCAGCAGACAAAGACTAGCGCCTTACAATGAGCAGTTCTTC
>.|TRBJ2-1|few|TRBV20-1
CSASLGRYNEQFF
TGCAGTGCTAGCCTGGGTCGTTACAATGAGCAGTTCTTC
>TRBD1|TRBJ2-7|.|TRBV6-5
CASSFPGQGHYEQYF
TGTGCCAGCAGTTTCCCGGGACAGGGCCACTACGAGCAGTACTTC
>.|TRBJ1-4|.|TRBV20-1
CSARSGGGVGSNEKLFF
TGCAGTGCTAGATCGGGTGGGGGAGTGGGGTCTAATGAAAAACTGTTTTTT
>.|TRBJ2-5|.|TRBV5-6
CASSLSVGPGTQYF
TGTGCCAGCAGCTTGAGTGTCGGCCCGGGGACCCAGTACTTC
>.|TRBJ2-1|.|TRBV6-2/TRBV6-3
CARPTRRDNEQFF
TGTGCCAGACCTACCCGCAGGGACAATGAGCAGTTCTTC
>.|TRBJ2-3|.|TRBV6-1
CASRSGPITDTQYF
TGTGCCAGCAGATCCGGACCAATTACAGATACGCAGTATTTT
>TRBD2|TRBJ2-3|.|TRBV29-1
CSVTGGPDTQYF
TGCAGCGTTACGGGAGGACCAGATACGCAGTATTTT
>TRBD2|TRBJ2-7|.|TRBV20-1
CSPRLAGYEQYF
TGCAGTCCCCGACTAGCGGGTTACGAGCAGTACTTC
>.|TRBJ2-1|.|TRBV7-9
CASSAHSTYEQFF
TGTGCCAGCAGCGCCCACAGTACCTATGAGCAGTTCTTC